These 24 T cell receptor beta chains share one sample of origin, sequenced in a study of blood T cell repertoires in COVID-19. Sequenced by immunoSEQ multiplex PCR; TCRdb stores in-frame clones only, minus some. The sample consists of hundreds of thousands of clones, 70% to 90% of them appearing once. The sample comprised PBMCs or T cells enriched from blood (not recorded which). These receptors were collected from a man in his thirties or forties who had recovered from COVID-19.

This clone was recorded only once. The V call is TRBV6-5, the J call TRBJ1-1, with 8 bases identical to TRBD1. V lost 6 bases, J lost 5 bases, and 11 bases stayed unmatched. CDR1 and CDR2 from the germline V gene are MNHEY and SVGAGI. The CDR3 extends over 15 amino acids. CDR3 DNA: TGTGCCAGCAGCGACCCGGACAGGGCCAATACTGAAGCTTTCTTT. This encodes CASSDPDRANTEAFF.

The chain uses TRBV5-5 and TRBJ2-5, with 7 bases matching TRBD1. Germline V gene data show CDR1 as SGHKS and CDR2 as YYEKEE (reference sequence). This CDR3 region has 15 residues. With 0 bases clipped from V and 6 bases from J, the junction kept 8 bases outside the gene matches. CDR3 in DNA: TGTGCCAGCAGCTTGGGGACGGGACAGCTAAAGACCCAGTACTTC. Its protein is CASSLGTGQLKTQYF.

V usage is TRBV4-1 and J usage is TRBJ2-3; 9 bases map to TRBD2. The CDR3 covers 17 residues. The germline CDR1 and CDR2 sequences are MGHRA and YSYEKL. With V trimmed by 0 bases and J by 2 bases, 6 bases remained unmatched. This chain's CDR3 is CASSQDGLAGYTDTQYF. The CDR3 DNA reads as TGCGCCAGCAGCCAAGATGGCCTAGCGGGATACACAGATACGCAGTATTTT.

The gene calls are TRBV7-2 and TRBJ2-2; D not certain. The CDR3 loop spans 12 amino acids. V lost 5 bases, J lost 4 bases, and 5 bases lay in between. The germline V gene has CDR1 SGHTA and CDR2 FQGNSA. CDR3 residues: CASSPVTGELFF. Written as DNA, the CDR3 is TGTGCCAGCAGCCCAGTCACCGGGGAGCTGTTTTTT.

This clone was counted a few times. The CDR3 sequence: CASSLDGRGSAEAFF. The CDR3 DNA reads as TGTGCCAGCAGCTTGGACGGTCGGGGGTCGGCTGAAGCTTTCTTT. The chain uses TRBV5-5 and TRBJ1-1; D perhaps matches TRBD1 (5 bases). CDR3 size: 15 residues. The germline gives CDR1 SGHKS, CDR2 YYEKEE (reference sequence). V lost 0 bases and J 6 bases, leaving 15 bases between the germline ends.

The chain combines TRBV11-3 with TRBJ2-7; the match to TRBD2 covers 14 bases. Germline values: CDR1 SGHNT, CDR2 YENEEA. The CDR3 runs 18 residues. Unmatched junction bases numbered 10, after V lost 5 bases and J lost 1 base. The CDR3 region has the DNA TGTGCCAGCAGCGCCTCGACTAGCGGGAGGGTCTTATCCTACGAGCAGTACTTC. As protein: CASSASTSGRVLSYEQYF.

The chain carries TRBV5-6 and TRBJ2-1, with 13 bases fitting TRBD2. Trimming cost V 4 bases and J 5 bases; bases outside gene matches: 3. Germline V gene lookup returns CDR1 SGHDT and CDR2 YYEEEE. The CDR3 contains 15 residues. The CDR3 region is CASSGGTSGNNEQFF. The CDR3 DNA reads as TGTGCCAGCAGCGGGGGGACTAGCGGGAACAATGAGCAGTTCTTC.

This clone has only a few counts. V gene TRBV19 combines with J gene TRBJ1-1; D is possibly TRBD1 (6 bases). This CDR3 comprises 17 residues. From germline, CDR1 is LNHDA and CDR2 SQIVND (reference sequence). V was pared by 1 base and J by 4 bases, with 19 bases between. This chain's CDR3 is CASSIAWSGTRGTEAFF. CDR3 bases: TGTGCCAGTAGTATAGCTTGGTCGGGCACCAGGGGCACTGAAGCTTTCTTT.

This clone has more than one count but fewer than ten. The chain recombines TRBV5-1 with TRBJ2-3; 9 bases are a match to TRBD2. The length of the CDR3 is 15 residues. V lost 3 bases, J lost 4 bases, and 6 bases stayed unmatched. CDR1 and CDR2 (germline): SGHRS, YFSETQ. CDR3 DNA sequence: TGCGCCAGCAGCTATAGCGGGAGCACGTCAGATACGCAGTATTTT. Protein sequence: CASSYSGSTSDTQYF.

V gene TRBV7-6 combines with J gene TRBJ2-1; 7 bases agree with TRBD2. The CDR3 contains 15 residues. Germline trimming cut 8 bases from V and 2 bases from J; bases unmatched to any gene: 9. In germline, CDR1 is SGHVS, CDR2 FNYEAQ. The DNA of the CDR3 is TGTGCCAGCGACAGAGGCGGGGGTGCCTACAATGAGCAGTTCTTC. Its translation is CASDRGGGAYNEQFF.

V gene TRBV21-1 combines with J gene TRBJ1-1. TRBV21-1 is termed a pseudogene. This CDR3 spans 13 amino acids. The CDR3 spells CASSSVRDTEAFF. CDR3 nucleotide sequence: TGTGCCAGCAGCTCAGTACGGGACACTGAAGCTTTCTTT.

This chain uses TRBV7-6 with TRBJ2-3; TRBD1 matches 9 bases. Germline-derived CDR1 and CDR2 are SGHVS and FNYEAQ. Trimming removed 5 bases from V and 0 bases from J; junction bases left unmatched: 9. The CDR3 loop spans 17 amino acids. The CDR3 loop is CASSPRGDRASTDTQYF. As DNA, the CDR3 is TGTGCCAGCAGCCCTAGGGGGGACAGGGCTAGCACAGATACGCAGTATTTT. Together with reference TRBV7-6 and TRBJ2-3, the CDR3 gives the full variable domain: GAGVSQSPRYKVTKRGQDVALRCDPISGHVSLYWYRQALGQGPEFLTYFNYEAQQDKSGLPNDRFSAERPEGSISTLTIQRTEQRDSAMYRCASSPRGDRASTDTQYFGPGTRLTVL.

V and J are TRBV11-3 and TRBJ2-7; 8 nucleotides line up with TRBD1. Germline V gene lookup returns CDR1 SGHNT and CDR2 YENEEA. This CDR3 comprises 12 residues. Trimming cost V 5 bases and J 5 bases; bases outside gene matches: 2. The CDR3 is CASSPGGDEQYF. The CDR3 nucleotides read TGTGCCAGCAGCCCAGGGGGCGACGAGCAGTACTTC.

The genes are TRBV14 and TRBJ1-3, with unresolved D. With 3 bases removed from V and 4 bases from J, the gap between germline ends came to 4 bases. The length of the CDR3 is 12 residues. Germline V gene sequence: CDR1 SGHDN, CDR2 FVKESK. CDR3 region: CASSHTGNTIYF. As DNA, the CDR3 is TGTGCCAGCAGCCATACAGGAAACACCATATATTTT.

Turning to this clone: Other DNA sequences in this sample translate to the same CDR3. The chain combines TRBV27 with TRBJ1-5; TRBD1 is a possible D gene (6 bases). Germline assignment: CDR1 MNHEY and CDR2 SMNVEV (reference sequence). The CDR3 has 15 residues. The V and J ends lost 6 bases and 0 bases respectively, with 12 bases between them. DNA of the CDR3: TGTGCCAGCAGAAGGACAGACTATAGCAATCAGCCCCAGCATTTT. It is translated as CASRRTDYSNQPQHF.

V gene TRBV4-1 combines with J gene TRBJ2-3; TRBD2 matches 8 bases. V shed 5 bases, J shed 4 bases, and the junction held 11 bases outside the gene matches. The CDR3 contains 16 residues. Germline V lookup: CDR1 MGHRA, CDR2 YSYEKL. The CDR3 region has the DNA TGCGCCAGCAGCGGGCGGCTAGCGGGTGCCGCAGATACGCAGTATTTT. Amino acid sequence: CASSGRLAGAADTQYF.

This clone has only a few counts. The chain has TRBV11-3 and TRBJ1-6, with D perhaps TRBD1 (5 bases). The V end was cut by 5 bases, the J end by 9 bases, with 17 bases between. Germline CDR1 SGHNT, CDR2 YENEEA. The length of the CDR3 is 15 residues. CDR3: CASSPPGGIGSPLHF. CDR3 DNA sequence: TGTGCCAGCAGCCCCCCGGGGGGTATAGGTTCACCCCTCCACTTT.

The rearrangement links TRBV7-2 to TRBJ1-3; 11 bases fit TRBD1. The ends lost 4 bases at V and 2 bases at J; junction bases unmatched: 1. The CDR3 has 15 residues. Germline CDR1 reads SGHTA; CDR2 reads FQGNSA. CDR3 bases: TGTGCCAGCAGCTGGGACAGGGGGACTGGAAACACCATATATTTT. The encoded protein is CASSWDRGTGNTIYF.

The genes are TRBV7-2 and TRBJ2-3; 15 positions match TRBD2. V dropped 5 bases and J dropped 7; count of bases not matched to a gene: 10. From germline, CDR1 is SGHTA and CDR2 FQGNSA. The CDR3 length is 17 residues. The CDR3 region is CASSPPGLAGGKNTQYF. For the CDR3, the DNA is TGTGCCAGCAGCCCACCGGGACTAGCGGGGGGTAAAAATACGCAGTATTTT. Filled out from reference TRBV7-2 and TRBJ2-3, the complete variable domain reads GAGVSQSPSNKVTEKGKDVELRCDPISGHTALYWYRQSLGQGLEFLIYFQGNSAPDKSGLPSDRFSAERTGGSVSTLTIQRTQQEDSAVYLCASSPPGLAGGKNTQYFGPGTRLTVL.

This chain connects TRBV2 to TRBJ1-2; 8 bases align to TRBD1. This CDR3 comprises 14 residues. In germline, CDR1 is SNHLY, CDR2 FYNNEI. The V gene end was trimmed by 7 bases and the J gene end by 7 bases; junction bases not matched to a gene: 11. The CDR3 region is CASIVTGQGAGYTF. CDR3 nucleotide sequence: TGTGCCAGCATCGTAACAGGACAGGGTGCTGGCTACACCTTC.

This clone was recorded once. The chain uses TRBV6-5 and TRBJ1-4; D not certain. Germline V CDR1 and CDR2: MNHEY, SVGAGI. CDR3 length: 15 amino acids. V was trimmed by 0 bases and J by 7 bases, leaving 12 bases between them. CDR3 region: CASSYSRFSAEKLFF. The CDR3 DNA sequence: TGTGCCAGCAGTTACTCGCGCTTCTCTGCTGAAAAACTGTTTTTT.

The chain uses TRBV6-5 and TRBJ2-7; D gene uncertain. Germline lookup yields CDR1 MNHEY and CDR2 SVGAGI. The CDR3 is made up of 11 amino acids. The V gene lost 11 bases and the J gene lost 0 bases, with 8 bases spanning the gap. Here the CDR3 reads CAVGPSYEQYF. The CDR3 DNA follows: TGTGCCGTGGGCCCCTCCTACGAGCAGTACTTC.

The genes are TRBV4-2 and TRBJ2-2, with 7 bases identical to TRBD2. Looked up from germline, CDR1 is LGHNA and CDR2 is YNFKEQ. The V segment lost 1 base and the J segment 5 bases; nucleotides outside the gene matches: 16. This CDR3 comprises 19 residues. CDR3 sequence: CASSQVGGFLAVLTGELFF. The CDR3 nucleotides read TGTGCCAGCAGCCAAGTTGGGGGATTTCTAGCGGTACTGACCGGGGAGCTGTTTTTT.

The rearrangement joins TRBV29-1 to TRBJ2-2; 13 bases line up with TRBD2. The CDR3 is made up of 15 amino acids. The V and J ends lost 4 bases and 4 bases, in that order; junction bases with no gene match: 3. CDR1 and CDR2 from the germline V gene are SQVTM and ANQGSEA. CDR3 sequence reads: CSVGLAGGGTGELFF. The CDR3 DNA is TGCAGCGTTGGACTAGCGGGAGGAGGCACCGGGGAGCTGTTTTTT.